This T cell receptor (beta chain) was recorded in a study of cytomegalovirus exposure and HLA in healthy donors. The count of this clone is one. PCR primers comprised 60 Vbeta and 13 Jbeta primers. The protocol was immunoSEQ multiplex PCR, while the TCRdb copy is restricted to in-frame clones and leaves out a portion. The table lists fewer than 130,000 clones, about 80% of them singletons. J lost 2 bases, V lost 5 bases, and 5 bases had no gene match. Germline-derived CDR1 and CDR2 are MNHEY and SMNVEV (reference sequence). CDR3 length: 15 amino acids. The TCR was taken from a female donor in good health and CMV-seropositive. V gene TRBV27 combines with J gene TRBJ2-1; 8 bases map to TRBD1. Sample: PBMCs. Written as DNA, the CDR3 is TGTGCCAGCAGTCAAACAGGGGGTCCCTACAATGAGCAGTTCTTC. This codes for CASSQTGGPYNEQFF.